This TCR beta chain was recovered during a study of T cells in Graves' hyperthyroidism and ophthalmopathy (dated by TCRdb to between 2018 and 2021). The study in broad terms: Peripheral blood samples were taken at initial diagnosis, before any treatment was given. The roughly 91 discovery patients were randomly divided into training and test sets at a 7:3 ratio. The paper reports TCR Vbeta CDR3 sequencing of about 140 peripheral blood samples: under 45 ophthalmopathy, about 75 hyperthyroidism and around 17 progressor patients. In addition, the study compared T-cell repertoires in thyroid tissue and in blood from five to seven Graves' hyperthyroidism patients. TCR V-J signatures able to tell the groups apart were searched for in a discovery cohort of 100 patients, of whom over 40 had Graves' ophthalmopathy and around 56 had stable Graves' hyperthyroidism. After sampling, hyperthyroidism patients received methimazole starting at 30 mg daily, and ophthalmopathy patients received high-dose intravenous methylprednisolone. Prospective prediction of ophthalmopathy was tested in an independent validation cohort of under 20 hyperthyroidism patients and approximately 17 patients who later progressed to ophthalmopathy.

The TCR beta CDR3 regions were amplified from the RNA transcripts. The TCR CDR3 was subjected to a first round of RT-PCR using the HTBI primer set and the Qiagen OneStep RT-PCR kit. Libraries were constructed in a second round of multiplex PCR, after which size selection and purification were carried out. Sequencing of the libraries was done on an Illumina HiSeq2000 using paired-end 100 bp reads. The authors processed their data as follows. Raw data were processed with SOAPnuke, discarding reads with adapters, uncalled bases, mean Phred below 15, or no exact constant-primer or identifier match. COPE v1.2.5 was used to merge high-quality paired reads, and clonotypes were defined as unique nucleotide sequences. MiTCR v1.1 was used to align clonotypes to the IMGT TRBV, TRBD and TRBJ reference segments. The analysis included only V-J combinations with a frequency above 0.0001, which together covered more than 99% of the repertoires. The TCS score was defined as F50 (clonal expansion) divided by E x V (chaos), with BLOSUM62-based TCRdist calculated between CDR3 peptides within each V-J. Welch's t-statistics and random forest reduced 500 to 650 V-J features to roughly 13, which were used in a naive Bayes classifier (R e1071). TCRdb handled the public reads itself, with Q25 trimming in fastp and clone calling in MiXCR, and kept productive beta chains. Each entry is one CDR3 protein sequence, shown with its most common DNA and genes. TCRdb's processing, not the study's, gives the V and J calls here. A total of fewer than 650,000 distinct CDR3 sequences appear in this sample, roughly 13% of them only once. 4.5% to 6% of the sample is taken by the ten largest.

The CDR3 holds 14 amino acids from the cysteine to the phenylalanine. The DNA shown is the 42-base CDR3, in frame from base 1. From the germline V gene, CDR1 is MDHEN and CDR2 is SYDVKM. The germline ends are 13 bases apart after V is trimmed by 3 bases and J by 10 bases. This clonotype was picked up many times. The antigen this receptor binds is unknown. Base qualities were left out, and no much larger clone turns up one base away. The research as a whole found: Sample size was not statistically predetermined, and blinding of investigators to group allocation was not performed. Most expanded thyroid clonotypes (frequency above 0.001) were also detected in blood, a finding suggesting that blood repertoires may reflect thyroid immune responses. A 13 V-J signature model separated ophthalmopathy from stable hyperthyroidism, with about 90% sensitivity and about 81% specificity in cross-validation and 80%/75% in testing. During validation, the model predicted progression to ophthalmopathy a median of roughly six months ahead of onset, with 70.59% sensitivity and roughly 72% specificity.

The hyperthyroidism patients were between 18 and 65 years old and newly diagnosed, with a disease duration of less than 2 months. Exclusion was applied to patients with uncontrolled infections, other autoimmune diseases, pregnancy or lactation. Clinical symptoms, serum thyroxine and TRAb, thyroid ultrasound, and orbital computed tomography formed the basis for the diagnoses. Blood from progressor patients was drawn when they were first diagnosed with hyperthyroidism, before any ophthalmopathy symptoms appeared. PBMCs were isolated from roughly 10 ml of fresh peripheral blood by Ficoll-Paque density gradient centrifugation. Progressor patients were defined as those initially diagnosed with Graves' hyperthyroidism in whom ophthalmopathy developed during follow-up. Total RNA was extracted using Trizol reagent, and RNA quality was assessed on an Agilent 2100 Bioanalyzer.

Sequencing used blood. The clonotype originates from a woman aged 25 to 39 with Graves' hyperthyroidism that later progressed to Graves' ophthalmopathy. The chain is assembled from TRBV28 and TRBJ1-6, with no confident D gene call. At the DNA level, the sequence is TGTGCCAGCAGTTTTACGTCTGATGGGTCACCCCTCCACTTT. This codes for CASSFTSDGSPLHF.